This T cell receptor beta chain was sequenced for a study of T cells after yellow fever vaccination (dated by TCRdb to about 2019). Turning to the overall study: Libraries from fractions with low cell numbers were prepared with the SMART-Seq v4 Ultra Low Input RNA kit. To follow T-cell clones before and after both primary and booster YFV17D yellow fever vaccination, bulk TCR alpha and beta repertoires underwent longitudinal sequencing. Two healthy male donors, one aged 18 to 29 and one aged 30 to 40 years, were included in the cohort. Blood samples were taken at several timepoints before and after primary and secondary immunization, and bulk PBMC replicates and cell subsets were isolated.

Sequencing relied on an Illumina NovaSeq 6000. Synthesis of TCR cDNA relied on 5'RACE template switching, a step that introduced a universal primer site along with unique molecular identifiers. Priming for cDNA synthesis came from both the TCR alpha and TCR beta constant segments. Library amplification involved two PCR steps, and the second step added sample barcodes and sequencing adapters. Sequencing of libraries was performed on Illumina HiSeq 2500 (2x100 bp) or NovaSeq (2x150 bp). The study's own analysis went as follows. MIGEC was used to demultiplex reads and collapse the reads into UMI consensus sequences, and MiXCR was used for V(D)J alignment. Using edgeR on replicate PBMC samples, clonotypes were called vaccine-responding if FDR was below 0.01 and the log2 fold change was above 5 up to day 15. Each bulk clonotype was labeled CD4 or CD8 based on which sequenced repertoire, CD4 or CD8, contained the clonotype at higher abundance. TCRdb trimmed the raw reads at Q25, called clones with MiXCR and kept productive beta chains. Each entry merges the rows of one CDR3 protein and shows their most common DNA and genes. These V and J calls rely on TCRdb rather than the paper's analysis. The sample includes about 340,000 distinct CDR3 sequences, with about an eighth observed a single time. About 3% of the sample is held by the ten biggest clonotypes.

General conclusions and limits of the study: Most clones expanded after primary vaccination (almost 97% of CD4 and 80% to 90% of CD8) were re-detected after the booster, suggesting that broad memory maintenance occurred. A small share of clonotypes was detected in both CD4 and CD8 compartments, with the overlap likely arising from convergent recombination. Because the study included only two donors, the extent to which the findings can be generalized is limited. Because abundant contaminating clonotypes from the bulk population could be contained in FACS-sorted repertoires, computational filtering was required. The secondary T-cell response was weaker than the primary response but faster, peaking on day 5 instead of day 15.

The CDR3 numbers 15 residues from cysteine through phenylalanine. CDR3 DNA is the only sequence kept; it has 45 bases, read in frame from the first base. At the junction V is shortened by 4 bases and J by 1 base; bases outside the gene matches: 5. CDR1 MNHEY and CDR2 SVGAGI were looked up in the germline V gene. This clonotype was counted between two and nine times. What this receptor recognizes is not known. Base quality data are lacking; no much larger clone is found one base away. The meaning of the sample's treatment or condition label: live attenuated yellow fever vaccine strain. A standard Ficoll-Paque protocol was used to isolate PBMCs from peripheral blood. Dynabeads CD4 and CD8 positive selection kits were used to isolate CD4 and CD8 T-cell fractions. TriZol was used to extract RNA from bulk PBMCs, CD4 and CD8 fractions, and dextramer-positive and dextramer-negative fractions.

This material consisted of CD4+ T cells sorted from PBMCs, taken 15 days after the yellow fever booster vaccination. The rearrangement joined TRBV6-5 to TRBJ2-3; 7 of the junction bases match TRBD1. This TCR was recovered from a young man who received the YFV17D yellow fever vaccine. The sequenced DNA: TGTGCCAGCAGTTCACAAGGGGGCGGCACAGATACGCAGTATTTT. The resulting protein is CASSSQGGGTDTQYF.